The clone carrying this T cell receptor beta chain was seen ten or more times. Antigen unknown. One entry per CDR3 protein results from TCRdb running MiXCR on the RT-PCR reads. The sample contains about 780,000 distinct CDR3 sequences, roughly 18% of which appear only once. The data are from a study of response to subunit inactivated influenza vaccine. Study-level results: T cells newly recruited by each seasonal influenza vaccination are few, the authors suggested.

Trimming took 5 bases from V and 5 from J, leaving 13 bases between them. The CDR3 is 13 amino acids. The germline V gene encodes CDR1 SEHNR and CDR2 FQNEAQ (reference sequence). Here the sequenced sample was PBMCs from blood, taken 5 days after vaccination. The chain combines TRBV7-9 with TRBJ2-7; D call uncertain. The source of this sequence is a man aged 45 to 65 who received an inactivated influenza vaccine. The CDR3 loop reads CASSLDPGHEQYF. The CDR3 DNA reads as TGTGCCAGCAGCCTGGACCCGGGTCACGAGCAGTACTTC. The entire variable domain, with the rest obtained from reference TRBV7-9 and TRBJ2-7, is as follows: DTGVSQNPRHKITKRGQNVTFRCDPISEHNRLYWYRQTLGQGPEFLTYFQNEAQLEKSRLLSDRFSAERPKGSFSTLEIQRTEQGDSAMYLCASSLDPGHEQYFGPGTRLTVT.